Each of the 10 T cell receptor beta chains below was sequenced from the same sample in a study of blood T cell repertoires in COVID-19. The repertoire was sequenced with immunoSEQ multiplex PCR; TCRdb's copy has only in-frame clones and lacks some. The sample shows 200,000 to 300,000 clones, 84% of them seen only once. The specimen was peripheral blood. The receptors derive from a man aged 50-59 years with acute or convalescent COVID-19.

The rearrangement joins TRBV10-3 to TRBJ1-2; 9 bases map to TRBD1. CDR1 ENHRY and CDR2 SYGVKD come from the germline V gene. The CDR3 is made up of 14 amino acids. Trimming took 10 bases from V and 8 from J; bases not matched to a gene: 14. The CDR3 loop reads CATEGNRGPEGYTF. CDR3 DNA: TGTGCCACCGAGGGTAACAGGGGGCCGGAGGGCTACACCTTC.

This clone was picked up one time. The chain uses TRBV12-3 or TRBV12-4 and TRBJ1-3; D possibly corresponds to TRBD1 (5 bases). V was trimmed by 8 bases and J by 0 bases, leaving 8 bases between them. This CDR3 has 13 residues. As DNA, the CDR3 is TGTGCCAGCGGGGCCAACTCTGGAAACACCATATATTTT. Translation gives CASGANSGNTIYF.

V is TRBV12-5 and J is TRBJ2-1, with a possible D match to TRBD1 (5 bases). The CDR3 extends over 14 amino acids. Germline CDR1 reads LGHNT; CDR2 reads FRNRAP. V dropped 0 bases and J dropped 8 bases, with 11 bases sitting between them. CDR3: CASGLVNRWHEQFF. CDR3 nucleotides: TGTGCTAGTGGTTTGGTCAACAGGTGGCATGAGCAGTTCTTC. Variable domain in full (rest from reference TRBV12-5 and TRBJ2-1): DARVTQTPRHKVTEMGQEVTMRCQPILGHNTVFWYRQTMMQGLELLAYFRNRAPLDDSGMPKDRFSAEMPDATLATLKIQPSEPRDSAVYFCASGLVNRWHEQFFGPGTRLTVL.

DNA of the CDR3: TGTGCCAGCAGCCAAGACAGAAATCAGCCCCAGCATTTT. Translated, it gives CASSQDRNQPQHF. V usage is TRBV14 and J usage is TRBJ1-5; D unclear. V was shortened by 0 bases and J by 4 bases, with 4 bases between the two germline ends. This CDR3 is built from 13 residues. Germline V CDR1 and CDR2: SGHDN, FVKESK.

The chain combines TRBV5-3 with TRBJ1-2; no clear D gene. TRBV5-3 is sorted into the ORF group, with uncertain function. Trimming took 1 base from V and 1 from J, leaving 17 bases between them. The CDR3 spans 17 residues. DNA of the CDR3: TGTGCCAGAAGCTTGCTTCTGTCCGATCGGGGTAACTATGGCTACACCTTC. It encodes CARSLLLSDRGNYGYTF.

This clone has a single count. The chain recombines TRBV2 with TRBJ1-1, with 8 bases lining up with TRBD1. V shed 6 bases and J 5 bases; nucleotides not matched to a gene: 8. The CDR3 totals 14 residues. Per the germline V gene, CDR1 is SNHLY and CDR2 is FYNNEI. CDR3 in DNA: TGTGCCAGCAGAGGAGACAGGGGTGGAACTGAAGCTTTCTTT. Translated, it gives CASRGDRGGTEAFF. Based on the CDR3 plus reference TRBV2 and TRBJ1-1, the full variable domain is EPEVTQTPSHQVTQMGQEVILRCVPISNHLYFYWYRQILGQKVEFLVSFYNNEISEKSEIFDDQFSVERPDGSNFTLKIRSTKLEDSAMYFCASRGDRGGTEAFFGQGTRLTVV.

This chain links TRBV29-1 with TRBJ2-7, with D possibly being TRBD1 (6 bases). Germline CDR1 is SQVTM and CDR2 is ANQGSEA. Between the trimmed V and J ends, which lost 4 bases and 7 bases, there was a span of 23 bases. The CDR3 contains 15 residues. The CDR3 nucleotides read TGCAGCGTTGTGGGTCAGGGAGCGAGGGGGAGTGAGCAGTACTTC. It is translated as CSVVGQGARGSEQYF.

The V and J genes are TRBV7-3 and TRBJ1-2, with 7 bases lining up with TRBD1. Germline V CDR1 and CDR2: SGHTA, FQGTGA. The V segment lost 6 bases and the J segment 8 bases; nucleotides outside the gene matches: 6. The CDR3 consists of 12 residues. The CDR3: CASSSGTVGYTF. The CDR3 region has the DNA TGTGCCAGCAGTTCCGGGACAGTCGGCTACACCTTC.

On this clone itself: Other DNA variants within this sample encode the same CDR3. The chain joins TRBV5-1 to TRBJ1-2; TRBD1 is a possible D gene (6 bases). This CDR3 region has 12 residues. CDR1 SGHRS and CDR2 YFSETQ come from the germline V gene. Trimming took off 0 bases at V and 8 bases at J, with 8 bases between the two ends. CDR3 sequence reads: CASSLAGDGYTF. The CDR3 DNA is TGCGCCAGCAGCTTGGCAGGGGACGGCTACACCTTC.

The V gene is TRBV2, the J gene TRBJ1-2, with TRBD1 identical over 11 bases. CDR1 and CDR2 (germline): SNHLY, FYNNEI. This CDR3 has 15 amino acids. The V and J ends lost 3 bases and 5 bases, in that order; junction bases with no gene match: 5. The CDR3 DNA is TGTGCCAGCAGTGAGAGGACAGGGGGCGCTTATGGCTACACCTTC. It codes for CASSERTGGAYGYTF.